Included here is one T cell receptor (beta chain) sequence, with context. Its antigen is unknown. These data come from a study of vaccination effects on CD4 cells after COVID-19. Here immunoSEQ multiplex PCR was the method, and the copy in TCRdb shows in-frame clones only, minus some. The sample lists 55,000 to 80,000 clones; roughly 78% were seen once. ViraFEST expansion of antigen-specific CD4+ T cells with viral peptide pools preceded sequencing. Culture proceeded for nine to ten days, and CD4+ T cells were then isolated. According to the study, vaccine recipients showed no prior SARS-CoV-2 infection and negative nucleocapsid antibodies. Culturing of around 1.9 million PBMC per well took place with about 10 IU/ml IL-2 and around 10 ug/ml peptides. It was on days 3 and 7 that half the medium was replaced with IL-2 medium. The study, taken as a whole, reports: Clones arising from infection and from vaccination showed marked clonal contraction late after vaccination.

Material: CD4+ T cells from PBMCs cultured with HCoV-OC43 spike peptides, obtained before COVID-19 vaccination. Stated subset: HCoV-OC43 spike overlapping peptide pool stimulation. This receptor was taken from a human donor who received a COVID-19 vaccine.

In DNA form, the CDR3 reads TGTGCCAGCAGCTCTGACAGGGACGGGGAGCTGTTTTTT. Translating it yields CASSSDRDGELFF. This chain uses TRBV5-4 with TRBJ2-2; TRBD1 matches at 7 bases. This CDR3 is built from 13 residues. V was pared by 3 bases and J by 7 bases, with 3 bases of the junction left unmatched. Germline loops: CDR1 SGHNT, CDR2 YYREEE (reference sequence).